These T cell receptor beta chains were read from a single sample in a study of CD8 T cells in ankylosing spondylitis. TCRdb re-called the 5' RACE reads through MiXCR, storing one row per CDR3 protein. The sample shows 150,000 to 200,000 distinct CDR3 sequences, approximately 20% of them seen only once. The sample comprised blood, either unsorted or a sorted T cell fraction (not recorded which). These receptors were obtained from a male donor with ankylosing spondylitis or in good health (not recorded which). Each CDR3 is given with its conserved first and last residue. D genes are given only for firm matches. Clone size is given for some rows only: seen once, a few or many times, or a class if the clone is expanded.

TRBJ2-2	NA	many	TRBV7-9	TGTGCCAGCAGCGATTTAGGAGACACCGGGGAGCTGTTTTTT	CASSDLGDTGELFF
TRBJ2-7	NA	NA	TRBV10-3	TGTGCCATCAGGGGGAACTACGAGCAGTACTTC	CAIRGNYEQYF
TRBJ2-3	TRBD2	many	TRBV20-1	TGCAGTTCATGGGGACTAGCGGGAGGGTATAGCACAGATACGCAGTATTTT	CSSWGLAGGYSTDTQYF
TRBJ1-2	NA	NA	TRBV5-1	TGCGCCAGCAGCTTGGGGGGTGTAGATCACGGCTACACCTTC	CASSLGGVDHGYTF
TRBJ1-6	NA	NA	TRBV28	TGTGCCAGCACCCCCGTTGGAGAAGTTTCACCCCTCCACTTT	CASTPVGEVSPLHF
TRBJ1-4	NA	many	TRBV20-1	TGCAGTGCCAGTCAGGGAACTAATGAAAAACTGTTTTTT	CSASQGTNEKLFF
TRBJ1-5	NA	many	TRBV6-1	TGTGCCAGCAGACCCCTCGGGGGGAGTGGTAGCAATCAGCCCCAGCATTTT	CASRPLGGSGSNQPQHF
TRBJ2-7	NA	many	TRBV12-3/TRBV12-4	TGTGCCAGCAGTGGGGACACCGTCTCCTACGAGCAGTACTTC	CASSGDTVSYEQYF
TRBJ1-1	NA	many	TRBV12-3/TRBV12-4	NA	CASSSSRGGTEAFF
TRBJ2-7	NA	many	TRBV27	TGTGCCAGCAGTTTCCCACCCGAGCAGTACTTC	CASSFPPEQYF
TRBJ2-4	NA	many	TRBV29-1	TGCAGCGTTGAGCAGGGGAACAACATTCAGTACTTC	CSVEQGNNIQYF